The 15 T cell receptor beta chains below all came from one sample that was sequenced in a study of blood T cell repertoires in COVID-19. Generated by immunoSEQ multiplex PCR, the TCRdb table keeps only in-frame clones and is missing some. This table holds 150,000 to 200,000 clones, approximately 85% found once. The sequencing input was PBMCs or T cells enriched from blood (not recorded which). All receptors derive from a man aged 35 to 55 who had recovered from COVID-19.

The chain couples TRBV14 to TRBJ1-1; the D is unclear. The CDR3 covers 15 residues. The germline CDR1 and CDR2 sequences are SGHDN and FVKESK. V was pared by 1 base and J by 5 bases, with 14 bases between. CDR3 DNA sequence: TGTGCCAGCAGCCAAGTCCCGGGGATGCGAACTGAAGCTTTCTTT. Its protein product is CASSQVPGMRTEAFF.

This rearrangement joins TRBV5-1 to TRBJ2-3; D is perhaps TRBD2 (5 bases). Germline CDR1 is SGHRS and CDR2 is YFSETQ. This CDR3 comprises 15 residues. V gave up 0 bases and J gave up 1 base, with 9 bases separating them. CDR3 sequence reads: CASSLALEGTDTQYF. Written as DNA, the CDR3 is TGCGCCAGCAGCTTGGCGTTGGAGGGCACAGATACGCAGTATTTT.

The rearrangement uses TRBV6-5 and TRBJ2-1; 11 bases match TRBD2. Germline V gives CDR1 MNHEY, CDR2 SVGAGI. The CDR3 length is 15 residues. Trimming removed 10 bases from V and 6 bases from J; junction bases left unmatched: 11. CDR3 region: CAIKAGTSGTNEQFF. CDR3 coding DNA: TGTGCCATCAAGGCCGGGACTAGCGGAACCAATGAGCAGTTCTTC.

The CDR3 here is CASSQGVGGFMNIQYF. DNA for the CDR3: TGTGCCAGCAGCCAAGGAGTAGGGGGATTTATGAACATTCAGTACTTC. The chain recombines TRBV3-1 (or the pseudogene TRBV3-2) with TRBJ2-4; weak D call: TRBD1 (6 bases). Germline lookup yields CDR1 LGHDT and CDR2 YNNKEL (reference sequence). CDR3 size: 16 residues. Trimming pared 1 base from V and 7 bases from J, leaving 17 bases between.

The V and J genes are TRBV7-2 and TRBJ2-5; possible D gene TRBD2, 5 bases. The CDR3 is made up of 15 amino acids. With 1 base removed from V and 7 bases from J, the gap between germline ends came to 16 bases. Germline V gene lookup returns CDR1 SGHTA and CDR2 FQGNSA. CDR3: CASSLELSTRGTQYF. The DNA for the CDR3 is TGTGCCAGCAGCTTAGAATTAAGCACTAGAGGGACCCAGTACTTC.

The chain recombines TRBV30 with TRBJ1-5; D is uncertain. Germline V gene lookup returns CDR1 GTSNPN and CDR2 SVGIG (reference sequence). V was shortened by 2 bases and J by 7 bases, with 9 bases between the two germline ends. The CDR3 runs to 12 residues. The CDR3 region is CAWSKNEQPQHF. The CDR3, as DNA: TGTGCCTGGAGTAAAAATGAGCAGCCCCAGCATTTT. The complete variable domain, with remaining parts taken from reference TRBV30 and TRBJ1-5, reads SQTIHQWPATLVQPVGSPLSLECTVEGTSNPNLYWYRQAAGRGLQLLFYSVGIGQISSEVPQNLSASRPQDRQFILSSKKLLLSDSGFYLCAWSKNEQPQHFGDGTRLSIL.

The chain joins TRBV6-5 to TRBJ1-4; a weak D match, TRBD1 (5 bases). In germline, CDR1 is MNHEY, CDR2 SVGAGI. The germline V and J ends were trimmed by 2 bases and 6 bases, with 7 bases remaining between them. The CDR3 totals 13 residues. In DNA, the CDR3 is TGTGCCAGCAGTTACGACAGCTATGAAAAACTGTTTTTT. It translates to CASSYDSYEKLFF.

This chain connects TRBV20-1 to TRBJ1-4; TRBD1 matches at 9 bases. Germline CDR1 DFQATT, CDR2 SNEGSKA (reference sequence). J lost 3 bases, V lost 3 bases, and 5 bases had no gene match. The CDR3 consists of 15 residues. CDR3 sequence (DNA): TGCAGTGCTAGTGGGACAGGGTTGTCTAATGAAAAACTGTTTTTT. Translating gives CSASGTGLSNEKLFF.

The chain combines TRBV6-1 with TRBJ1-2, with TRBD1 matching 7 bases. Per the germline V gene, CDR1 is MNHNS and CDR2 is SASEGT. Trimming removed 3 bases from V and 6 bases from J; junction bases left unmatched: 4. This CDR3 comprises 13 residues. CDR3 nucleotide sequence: TGTGCCAGCAGTGAGACAGGGAGCCATGGCTACACCTTC. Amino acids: CASSETGSHGYTF.

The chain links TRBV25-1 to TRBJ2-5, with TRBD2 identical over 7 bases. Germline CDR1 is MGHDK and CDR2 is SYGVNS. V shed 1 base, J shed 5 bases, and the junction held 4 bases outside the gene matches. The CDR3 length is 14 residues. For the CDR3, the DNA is TGTGCCAGCAGTGAATGGGGGGGTTTGGAGACCCAGTACTTC. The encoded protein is CASSEWGGLETQYF.

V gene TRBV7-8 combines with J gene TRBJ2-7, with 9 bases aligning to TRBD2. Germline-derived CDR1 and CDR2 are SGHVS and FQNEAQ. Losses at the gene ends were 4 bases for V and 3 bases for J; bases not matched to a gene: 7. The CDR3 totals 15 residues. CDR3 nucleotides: TGTGCCAGCAGCTGGGGTCTAGCGGGAATCTACGAGCAGTACTTC. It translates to CASSWGLAGIYEQYF.

CDR3 in amino acids: CASSVTVEETQYF. The CDR3 nucleotides are TGCGCCAGCAGCGTGACAGTGGAAGAGACCCAGTACTTC. This chain connects TRBV5-1 to TRBJ2-5, with a weak D call TRBD1 (5 bases). The V gene's germline CDR1 is SGHRS and CDR2 YFSETQ. The CDR3 is 13 residues long. V lost 4 bases and J 3 bases, leaving 10 bases between the germline ends.

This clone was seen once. The CDR3: CASSPREGTGVLGSSQPQHF. The DNA for the CDR3 is TGTGCCAGCAGCCCCCGGGAAGGGACAGGGGTTTTGGGGTCGTCTCAGCCCCAGCATTTT. This chain connects TRBV9 to TRBJ1-5, with 10 bases lining up with TRBD1. CDR1 is SGDLS and CDR2 is YYNGEE in the germline V gene. The V segment lost 4 bases and the J segment 6 bases; nucleotides outside the gene matches: 22. This CDR3 has 20 amino acids.

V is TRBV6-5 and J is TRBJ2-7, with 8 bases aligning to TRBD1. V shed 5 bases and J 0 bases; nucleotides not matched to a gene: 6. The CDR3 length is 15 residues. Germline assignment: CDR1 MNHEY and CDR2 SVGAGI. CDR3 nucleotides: TGTGCCAGCAGTCCGGACAGGGCCAACTCCTACGAGCAGTACGTC. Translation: CASSPDRANSYEQYV.

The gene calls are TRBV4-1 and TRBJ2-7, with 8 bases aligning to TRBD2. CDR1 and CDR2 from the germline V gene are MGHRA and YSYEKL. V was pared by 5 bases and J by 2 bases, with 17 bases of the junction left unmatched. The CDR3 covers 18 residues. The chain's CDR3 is CASSYEVKPAGVPYEQYF. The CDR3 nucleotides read TGCGCCAGCAGCTACGAAGTTAAGCCAGCGGGAGTACCCTACGAGCAGTACTTC.